Listed here are 9 T cell receptor beta chains from one sample, sequenced in a study of blood T cells in healthy people across ages. PCR was performed a second time for roughly 7 to 11 cycles using a sample-barcoded 5' primer and a J-beta primer mix. TCRdb processed the 5' RACE reads anew with MiXCR; each CDR3 protein has one entry. The table shows 700,000 to 900,000 distinct CDR3 sequences, with about 53% occurring only once. The sequencing sample was made of blood. The origin of the receptors is a man of 80 years or more in good health.

The V gene is TRBV20-1, the J gene TRBJ2-1; TRBD2 aligns across 7 bases. CDR1 and CDR2 (germline): DFQATT, SNEGSKA (reference sequence). V lost 3 bases and J lost 2; bases outside the gene matches: 7. This CDR3 region has 15 residues. CDR3 loop: CSARVAGVTYNEQFF. In nucleotides, the CDR3 is TGCAGTGCTAGGGTGGCGGGAGTCACCTACAATGAGCAGTTCTTC.

This clonotype was observed many times. Here the CDR3 DNA reads TGTGCCAGCAGTATCAGAAGCGGGAGGGCCCCAGATACGCAGTATTTT. Its protein product is CASSIRSGRAPDTQYF. J is TRBJ2-3 and V is TRBV12-3 or TRBV12-4; TRBD2 aligns across 10 bases. This CDR3 has 16 amino acids. Trimming at V came to 5 bases and at J to 4 bases, leaving 9 bases not matched to a gene.

This chain uses TRBV3-1 with TRBJ2-1; a possible D gene is TRBD1 (6 bases). The V gene's germline CDR1 is LGHDT and CDR2 YNNKEL (reference sequence). V lost 2 bases and J 9 bases, leaving 8 bases between the germline ends. The CDR3 runs 12 residues. For the CDR3, the DNA is TGTGCCAGCAGCCAAATAGGGGGTGAGCAGTTCTTC. It encodes CASSQIGGEQFF.

V gene TRBV4-1 combines with J gene TRBJ2-1, with TRBD2 matching 8 bases. Trimming removed 0 bases from V and 6 bases from J; junction bases left unmatched: 7. Germline V gene lookup returns CDR1 MGHRA and CDR2 YSYEKL. This CDR3 comprises 16 residues. Written as DNA, the CDR3 is TGCGCCAGCAGCCAAGATTCCGGGAGGGCCCCCAATGAGCAGTTCTTC. As protein: CASSQDSGRAPNEQFF.

The chain is built from TRBV12-5 and TRBJ2-3; D is perhaps TRBD2 (5 bases). V was pared by 5 bases and J by 14 bases, with 14 bases between. The CDR3 is 11 amino acids. The germline V gene has CDR1 LGHNT and CDR2 FRNRAP. The DNA of the CDR3 is TGTGCTAGTGGTACGACGGGATACGCGTATTTT. Residues: CASGTTGYAYF.

The V and J genes are TRBV4-2 and TRBJ2-1, with 11 bases identical to TRBD2. The CDR3 has 17 amino acids. V trimming: 5 bases; J trimming: 0 bases; junction bases outside the gene matches: 6. The germline gives CDR1 LGHNA, CDR2 YNFKEQ. CDR3 DNA sequence: TGTGCCAGCAGCACCGGGACTAGCGGATCCTCCTACAATGAGCAGTTCTTC. The encoded protein is CASSTGTSGSSYNEQFF.

The CDR3 region has the DNA TGTGCCAGCAGTGAAGGACAGGGAAAGCCTGAAGCTTTCTTT. The encoded protein is CASSEGQGKPEAFF. The chain employs TRBV2 and TRBJ1-1, with 7 bases lining up with TRBD1. Per the germline V gene, CDR1 is SNHLY and CDR2 is FYNNEI. This CDR3 contains 14 residues. The trim removed 1 base at V and 6 bases at J, leaving 5 bases unmatched.

This clonotype was counted a few times. This chain joins TRBV27 and TRBJ1-2, with a tentative D call TRBD1 (6 bases). The V gene lost 4 bases and the J gene lost 3 bases, with 9 bases spanning the gap. CDR1 and CDR2 (germline): MNHEY, SMNVEV (reference sequence). The length of the CDR3 is 13 residues. DNA for the CDR3: TGTGCCAGCAGTTCTCGGACAGACTATGGCTACACCTTC. It is translated as CASSSRTDYGYTF.

This clonotype was seen only a few times. The chain combines TRBV24-1 with TRBJ2-3, with 10 bases lining up with TRBD2. V shed 4 bases and J 10 bases; nucleotides not matched to a gene: 10. The CDR3 has 15 residues. The V gene's germline CDR1 is KGHDR and CDR2 SFDVKD. DNA for the CDR3: TGTGCCACCAGTGAACAAGCGGGAGGGCCAGGTGCGCAGTATTTT. Encoded protein: CATSEQAGGPGAQYF.